This T cell receptor beta chain was documented in a study of blood T cell repertoires in COVID-19. Under the authors' procedure: It was from reference gene primer amplification that nucleated cell counts were estimated. Sequencing was performed with immunoSEQ multiplex PCR; in TCRdb, only in-frame clones are kept and a portion is missing. From that table come the V and J calls and clone size; the DNA was used to work out D and trimming. This sample has some 75,000 clones, with less than 90% found just once. Germline lookup yields CDR1 SGHNT and CDR2 YYREEE (reference sequence). V was pared by 0 bases and J by 4 bases, with 0 bases of the junction left unmatched. The CDR3 has 14 residues.

This receptor was identified in a man older than 75 with COVID-19, enrolled during active disease. The specimen was peripheral blood. This chain uses TRBV5-4 with TRBJ1-5, with 8 bases that match TRBD1. CDR3 coding DNA: TGTGCCAGCAGCTTGGGGACAGGGAATCAGCCCCAGCATTTT. As protein: CASSLGTGNQPQHF.